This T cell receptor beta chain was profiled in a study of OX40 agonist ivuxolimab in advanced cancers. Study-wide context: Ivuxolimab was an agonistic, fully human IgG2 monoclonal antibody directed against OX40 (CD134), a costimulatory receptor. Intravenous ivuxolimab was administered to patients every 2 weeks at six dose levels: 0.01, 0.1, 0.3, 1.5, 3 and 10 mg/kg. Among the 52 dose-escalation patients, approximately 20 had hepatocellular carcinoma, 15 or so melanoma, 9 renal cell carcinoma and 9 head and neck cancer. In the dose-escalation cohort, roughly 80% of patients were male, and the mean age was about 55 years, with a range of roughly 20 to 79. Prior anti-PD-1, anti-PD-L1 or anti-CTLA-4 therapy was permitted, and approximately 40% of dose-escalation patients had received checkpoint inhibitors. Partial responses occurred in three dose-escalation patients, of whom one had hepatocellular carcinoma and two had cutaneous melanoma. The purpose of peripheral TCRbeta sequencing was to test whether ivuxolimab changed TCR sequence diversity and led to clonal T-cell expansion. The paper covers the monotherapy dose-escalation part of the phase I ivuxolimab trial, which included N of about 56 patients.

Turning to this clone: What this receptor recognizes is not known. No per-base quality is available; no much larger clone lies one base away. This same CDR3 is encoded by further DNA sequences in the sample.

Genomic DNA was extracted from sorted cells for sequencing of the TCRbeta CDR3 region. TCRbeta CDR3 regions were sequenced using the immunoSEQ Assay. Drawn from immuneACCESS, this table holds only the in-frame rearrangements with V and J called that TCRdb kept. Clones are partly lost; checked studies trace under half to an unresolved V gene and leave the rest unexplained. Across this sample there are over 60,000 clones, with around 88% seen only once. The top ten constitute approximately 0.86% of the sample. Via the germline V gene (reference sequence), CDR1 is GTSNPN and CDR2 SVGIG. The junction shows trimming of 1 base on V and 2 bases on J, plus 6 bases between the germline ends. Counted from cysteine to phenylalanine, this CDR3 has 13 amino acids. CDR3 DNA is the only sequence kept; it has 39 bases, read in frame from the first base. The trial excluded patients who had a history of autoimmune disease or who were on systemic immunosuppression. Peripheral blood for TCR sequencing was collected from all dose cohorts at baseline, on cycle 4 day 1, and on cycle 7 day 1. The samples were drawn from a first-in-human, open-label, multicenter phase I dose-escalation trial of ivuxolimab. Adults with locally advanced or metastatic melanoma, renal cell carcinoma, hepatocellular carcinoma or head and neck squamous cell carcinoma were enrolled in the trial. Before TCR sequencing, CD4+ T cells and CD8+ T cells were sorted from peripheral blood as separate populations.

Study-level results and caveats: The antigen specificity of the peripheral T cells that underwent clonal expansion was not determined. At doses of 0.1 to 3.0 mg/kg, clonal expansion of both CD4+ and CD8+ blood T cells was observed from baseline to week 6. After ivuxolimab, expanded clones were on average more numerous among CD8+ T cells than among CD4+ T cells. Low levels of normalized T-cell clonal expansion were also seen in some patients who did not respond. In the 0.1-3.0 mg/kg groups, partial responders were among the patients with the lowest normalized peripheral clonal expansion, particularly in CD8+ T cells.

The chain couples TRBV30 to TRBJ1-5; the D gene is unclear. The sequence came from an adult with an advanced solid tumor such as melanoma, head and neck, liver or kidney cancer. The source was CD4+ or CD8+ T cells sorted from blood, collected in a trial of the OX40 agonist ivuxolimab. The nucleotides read TGTGCCTGGAGTGGAGGTGGCAATCAGCCCCAGCATTTT. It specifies CAWSGGGNQPQHF.